Shown below are 15 T cell receptor beta chains from a single sample sequenced in a study of patients and donors after allogeneic stem cell transplantation. TCRdb independently ran MiXCR on the RT-PCR reads; one entry per CDR3 protein. Among about 960,000 distinct CDR3 sequences, about a sixth were seen once, and the ten largest hold 5.5% to 6.5%. Sample: blood, either unsorted or a sorted T cell fraction (not recorded which). These TCRs come from a human donor who was either an allogeneic HSCT recipient or a stem cell or donor lymphocyte infusion donor (not recorded which). It is not recorded whose cells these are; they may come from a transplant donor.

V gene TRBV10-3 combines with J gene TRBJ1-5; D gene ambiguous. CDR1 is ENHRY and CDR2 is SYGVKD in the germline V gene. There are 18 residues in the CDR3. Trimming took off 1 base at V and 0 bases at J, with 16 bases between the two ends. This CDR3 reads CAISEFSLPMYSNQPQHF. Written as DNA, the CDR3 is TGTGCCATCAGTGAGTTTTCCCTACCCATGTATAGCAATCAGCCCCAGCATTTT.

This clonotype appeared a few times. The V gene is TRBV15, the J gene TRBJ2-6, with 8 bases matching TRBD1. This CDR3 contains 20 residues. With V trimmed by 3 bases and J by 1 base, 14 bases remained unmatched. The germline gives CDR1 LNHNV, CDR2 YYDKDF (reference sequence). CDR3 bases: TGTGCCACCAGCAGGGACTACGGCTGGACAGGGCCGTCTGGGGCCAACGTCCTGACTTTC. Amino acid sequence: CATSRDYGWTGPSGANVLTF.

V and J are TRBV6-1 and TRBJ1-1, with 8 positions matching TRBD1. The CDR3 loop spans 17 amino acids. CDR1 MNHNS and CDR2 SASEGT come from the germline V gene. After removal of 2 bases from V and 1 base from J, the junction contained 9 bases not matched to a gene. CDR3 nucleotides: TGTGCCAGCAGTGAATATGGGGACAGGAGACGGAACACTGAAGCTTTCTTT. Translation gives CASSEYGDRRRNTEAFF.

This chain joins TRBV7-9 and TRBJ1-5; tentative D call: TRBD1 (5 bases). The CDR3 length is 16 residues. CDR1 is SEHNR, CDR2 FQNEAQ, per germline (reference sequence). The V and J ends lost 10 bases and 1 base respectively, with 20 bases between them. CDR3 nucleotide sequence: TGTGCCACTTCCGAATCGGGGGACCCCAGCAATCAGCCCCAGCATTTT. This codes for CATSESGDPSNQPQHF.

J is TRBJ1-2 and V is TRBV2, with a weak D call TRBD1 (5 bases). CDR3 length: 15 amino acids. Germline-derived CDR1 and CDR2 are SNHLY and FYNNEI. V was cut by 3 bases and J by 1 base, with 12 bases left in between. The CDR3 coding sequence is TGTGCCAGCAGTGATCGGGGGAAAATTAACTATGGCTACACCTTC. Translated: CASSDRGKINYGYTF.

At least ten counts were recorded for this clonotype. This rearrangement joins TRBV12-3 or TRBV12-4 to TRBJ1-5; possibly TRBD1 for D (6 bases). Trimming removed 2 bases from V and 7 bases from J, with 9 bases in between. The CDR3 spans 13 residues. The CDR3, as DNA: TGTGCCAGCAGTTTAACGGGGGCCCAGCCCCAGCATTTT. Translated, it gives CASSLTGAQPQHF.

The rearrangement joins TRBV25-1 to TRBJ1-4, with D perhaps matching TRBD1 (5 bases). V was shortened by 4 bases and J by 8 bases, with 8 bases between the two germline ends. Germline-derived CDR1 and CDR2 are MGHDK and SYGVNS. This CDR3 contains 12 residues. CDR3 region: CASSGGGEKLFF. CDR3 in DNA: TGTGCCAGCAGTGGGGGGGGAGAAAAACTGTTTTTT.

In this sample, this clonotype turned up a few times. V gene TRBV7-8 combines with J gene TRBJ1-5; a weak D match, TRBD1 (5 bases). The CDR3 runs to 16 residues. The V end was cut by 5 bases, the J end by 1 base, with 15 bases between. Germline V CDR1 and CDR2: SGHVS, FQNEAQ. CDR3 loop: CASSPSKGKSNQPQHF. The CDR3 nucleotides are TGTGCCAGCAGCCCAAGCAAGGGGAAGAGCAATCAGCCCCAGCATTTT.

This clonotype was seen more than once but under ten times. The chain couples TRBV9 to TRBJ2-5; D call uncertain. Per the germline V gene, CDR1 is SGDLS and CDR2 is YYNGEE. CDR3 length equals 9 residues. The V end was cut by 10 bases, the J end by 5 bases, with 6 bases between. As DNA, the CDR3 is TGTGCCGCCGCGGAGACCCAGTACTTC. It translates to CAAAETQYF.

This clonotype was counted between two and nine times. This chain links TRBV20-1 with TRBJ2-5, with D perhaps being TRBD1 or TRBD2 (5 bases each). Germline V lookup: CDR1 DFQATT, CDR2 SNEGSKA (reference sequence). The CDR3 contains 15 residues. Trimming stripped 3 bases from V and 7 bases from J, with 21 bases between. The CDR3 region is CSARGTGPLRWTQYF. CDR3 bases: TGCAGTGCTAGGGGGACGGGTCCCCTCCGATGGACCCAGTACTTC.

This clonotype was found a few times. The chain is built from TRBV27 and TRBJ2-7; D possibly corresponds to TRBD2 (6 bases). V was shortened by 10 bases and J by 2 bases, with 21 bases between the two germline ends. CDR1 MNHEY and CDR2 SMNVEV come from the germline V gene (reference sequence). This CDR3 has 15 residues. The CDR3 loop is CATRIGGTGAYEQYF. CDR3 in DNA: TGTGCCACCAGGATCGGAGGGACTGGGGCCTACGAGCAGTACTTC.

This clonotype occurred a few times. The V and J genes are TRBV6-2 or TRBV6-3 and TRBJ2-1; D is unclear. CDR1 and CDR2 from the germline V gene are MNHEY and SVGEGT. The CDR3 covers 14 residues. Trimming took 7 bases from V and 5 from J, leaving 15 bases between them. The CDR3 nucleotides read TGTGCCAGCAAAGTTAAACTAAAACACAATGAGCAGTTCTTC. Protein product: CASKVKLKHNEQFF.

The chain uses TRBV7-2 and TRBJ2-7; possibly TRBD1 for D (6 bases). The CDR3 has 14 amino acids. V lost 0 bases and J 5 bases, leaving 11 bases between the germline ends. Germline V gene data show CDR1 as SGHTA and CDR2 as FQGNSA. The CDR3, as DNA: TGTGCCAGCAGCTTAGCCTCCGGGACAAACGAGCAGTACTTC. Translated, it gives CASSLASGTNEQYF.

The V gene is TRBV27, the J gene TRBJ1-1; 8 nucleotides line up with TRBD1. V was pared by 6 bases and J by 0 bases, with 9 bases of the junction left unmatched. Germline CDR1 MNHEY, CDR2 SMNVEV (reference sequence). CDR3 size: 16 residues. CDR3 in amino acids: CASRGTGAPMNTEAFF. The CDR3 DNA reads TGTGCCAGCAGGGGGACAGGTGCCCCCATGAACACTGAAGCTTTCTTT.

This clonotype turned up a few times. The rearrangement uses TRBV29-1 and TRBJ2-1, with 9 bases identical to TRBD1. V shed 6 bases and J 12 bases; nucleotides not matched to a gene: 3. Per germline, CDR1 SQVTM and CDR2 ANQGSEA. The CDR3 covers 10 residues. CDR3 region: CSVQDRGQFF. The CDR3 DNA reads TGCAGCGTCCAGGACAGGGGGCAGTTCTTC.